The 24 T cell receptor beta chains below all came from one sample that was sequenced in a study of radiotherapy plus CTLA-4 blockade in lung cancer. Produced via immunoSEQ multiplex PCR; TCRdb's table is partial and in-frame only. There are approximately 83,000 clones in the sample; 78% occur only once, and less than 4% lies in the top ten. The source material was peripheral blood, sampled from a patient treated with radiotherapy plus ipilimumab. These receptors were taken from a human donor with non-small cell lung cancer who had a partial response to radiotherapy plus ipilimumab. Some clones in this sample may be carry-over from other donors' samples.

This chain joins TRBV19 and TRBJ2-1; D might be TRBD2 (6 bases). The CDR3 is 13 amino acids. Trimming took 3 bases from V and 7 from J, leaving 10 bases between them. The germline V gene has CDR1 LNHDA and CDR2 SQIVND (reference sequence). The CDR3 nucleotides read TGTGCCAGTAGTATCTCTAGCGATAATGAGCAGTTCTTC. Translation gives CASSISSDNEQFF.

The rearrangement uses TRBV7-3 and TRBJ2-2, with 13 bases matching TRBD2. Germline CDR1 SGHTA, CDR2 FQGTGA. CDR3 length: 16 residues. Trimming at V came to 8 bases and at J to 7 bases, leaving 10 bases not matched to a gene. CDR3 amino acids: CASRGLAGDTSGELFF. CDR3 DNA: TGTGCCAGCCGAGGACTAGCGGGAGACACCAGCGGGGAGCTGTTTTTT.

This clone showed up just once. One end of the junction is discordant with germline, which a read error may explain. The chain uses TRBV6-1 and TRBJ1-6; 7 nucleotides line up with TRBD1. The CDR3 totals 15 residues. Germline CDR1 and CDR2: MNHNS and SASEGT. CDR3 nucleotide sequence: TGTGCCAGCAGAGAAGACAGGGCCCAAAATTCACCCCTCCACTTT. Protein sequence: CASREDRAQNSPLHF.

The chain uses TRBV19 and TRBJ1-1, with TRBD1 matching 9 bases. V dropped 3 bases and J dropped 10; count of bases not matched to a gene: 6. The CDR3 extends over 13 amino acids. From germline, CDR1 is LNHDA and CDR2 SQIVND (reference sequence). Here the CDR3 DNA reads TGTGCCAGTAGTATTCAAACAGGGGGCGTAGCTTTCTTT. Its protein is CASSIQTGGVAFF.

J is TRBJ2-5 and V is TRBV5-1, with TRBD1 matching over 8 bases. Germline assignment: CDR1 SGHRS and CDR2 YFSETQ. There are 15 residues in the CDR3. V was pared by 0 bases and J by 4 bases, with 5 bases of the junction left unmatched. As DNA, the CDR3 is TGCGCCAGCAGCTTGGCCAGGGGGCGCGGAGAGACCCAGTACTTC. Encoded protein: CASSLARGRGETQYF.

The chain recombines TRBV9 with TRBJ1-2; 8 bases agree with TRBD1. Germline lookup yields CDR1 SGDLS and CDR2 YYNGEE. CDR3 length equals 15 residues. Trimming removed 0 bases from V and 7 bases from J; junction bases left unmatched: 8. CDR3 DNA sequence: TGTGCCAGCAGCGTAGACCCCGGACAGGGTCGTGGCTACACCTTC. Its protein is CASSVDPGQGRGYTF. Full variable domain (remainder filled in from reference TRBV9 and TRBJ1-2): DSGVTQTPKHLITATGQRVTLRCSPRSGDLSVYWYQQSLDQGLQFLIQYYNGEERAKGNILERFSAQQFPDLHSELNLSSLELGDSALYFCASSVDPGQGRGYTFGSGTRLTVV.

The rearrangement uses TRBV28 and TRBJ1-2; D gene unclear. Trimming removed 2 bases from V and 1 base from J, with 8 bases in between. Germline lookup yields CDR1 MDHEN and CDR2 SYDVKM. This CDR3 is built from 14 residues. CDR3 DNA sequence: TGTGCCAGCAGTTTAGAGAACAGTAACTATGGCTACACCTTC. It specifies CASSLENSNYGYTF.

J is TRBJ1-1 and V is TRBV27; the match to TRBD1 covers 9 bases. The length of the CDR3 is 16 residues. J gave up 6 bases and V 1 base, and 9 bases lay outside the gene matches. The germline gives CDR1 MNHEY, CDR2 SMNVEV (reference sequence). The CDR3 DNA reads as TGTGCCAGCAGTTTATTGCAGGGACAGGGCTACTCTGAAGCTTTCTTT. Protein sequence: CASSLLQGQGYSEAFF.

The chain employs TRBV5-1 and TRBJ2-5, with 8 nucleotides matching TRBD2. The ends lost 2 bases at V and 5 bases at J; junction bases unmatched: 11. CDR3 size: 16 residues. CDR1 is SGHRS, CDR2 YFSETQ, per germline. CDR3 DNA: TGCGCCAGCAGCTTCGGGGGTAGGCGGGGGGATGAGACCCAGTACTTC. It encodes CASSFGGRRGDETQYF.

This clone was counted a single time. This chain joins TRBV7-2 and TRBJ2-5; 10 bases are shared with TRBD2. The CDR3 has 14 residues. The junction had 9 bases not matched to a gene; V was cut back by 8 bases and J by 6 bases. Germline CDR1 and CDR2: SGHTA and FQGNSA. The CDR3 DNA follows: TGTGCCAGCTCAAGCGGGGGGGGCGACAAGACCCAGTACTTC. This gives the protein CASSSGGGDKTQYF.

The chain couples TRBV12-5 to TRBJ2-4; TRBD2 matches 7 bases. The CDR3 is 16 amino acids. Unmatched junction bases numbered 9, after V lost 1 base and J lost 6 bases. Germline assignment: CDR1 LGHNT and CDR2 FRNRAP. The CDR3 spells CASGLARRESPNIQYF. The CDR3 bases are TGTGCTAGTGGTTTGGCAAGGCGGGAGTCCCCAAACATTCAGTACTTC.

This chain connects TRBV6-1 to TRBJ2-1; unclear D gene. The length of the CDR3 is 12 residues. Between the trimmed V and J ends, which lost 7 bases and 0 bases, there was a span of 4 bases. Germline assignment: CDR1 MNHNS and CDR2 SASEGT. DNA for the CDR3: TGTGCCAGCACAATCTCCTACAATGAGCAGTTCTTC. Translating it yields CASTISYNEQFF.

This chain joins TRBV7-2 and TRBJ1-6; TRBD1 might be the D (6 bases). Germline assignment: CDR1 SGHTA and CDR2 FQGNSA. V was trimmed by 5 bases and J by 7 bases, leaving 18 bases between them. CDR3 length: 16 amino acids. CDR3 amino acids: CASSQLAGTTNSPLHF. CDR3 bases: TGTGCCAGCAGCCAGTTGGCAGGGACAACCAATTCACCCCTCCACTTT.

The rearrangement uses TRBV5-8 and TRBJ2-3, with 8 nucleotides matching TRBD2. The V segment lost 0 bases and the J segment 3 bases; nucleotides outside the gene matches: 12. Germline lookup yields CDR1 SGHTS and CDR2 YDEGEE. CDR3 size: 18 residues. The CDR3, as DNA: TGTGCCAGCAGCTTGGGGGCAGGGTCAGCGGGAGTGACAGATACGCAGTATTTT. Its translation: CASSLGAGSAGVTDTQYF.

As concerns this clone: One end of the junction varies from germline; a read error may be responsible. This CDR3 reads CAGNRDRNQPRHF. The CDR3 DNA reads as TGTGCCGGTAATAGGGACAGAAATCAGCCCCGGCATTTT. V gene TRBV19 combines with J gene TRBJ1-5; 7 bases are a match to TRBD1. The CDR3 has 13 residues. Germline loops: CDR1 LNHDA, CDR2 SQIVND (reference sequence). Together with reference TRBV19 and TRBJ1-5, the CDR3 gives the full variable domain: DGGITQSPKYLFRKEGQNVTLSCEQNLNHDAMYWYRQDPGQGLRLIYYSQIVNDFQKGDIAEGYSVSREKKESFPLTVTSAQKNPTAFYLCAGNRDRNQPRHFGDGTRLSIL.

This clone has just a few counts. The CDR3 region is CASSLDRGDSPLHF. In nucleotides, the CDR3 is TGCGCCAGCAGCCTGGACAGGGGAGATTCACCCCTCCACTTT. This chain links TRBV4-3 with TRBJ1-6; 9 nucleotides agree with TRBD1. Germline CDR1 and CDR2: LGHNA and YSLEER. The ends lost 4 bases at V and 8 bases at J; junction bases unmatched: 3. This CDR3 has 14 residues.

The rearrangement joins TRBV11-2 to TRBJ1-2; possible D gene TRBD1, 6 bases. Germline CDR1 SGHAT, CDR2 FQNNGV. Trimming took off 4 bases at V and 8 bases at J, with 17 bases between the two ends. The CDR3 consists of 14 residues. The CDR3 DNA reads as TGTGCCAGCAGCTGGGAACAGGGCCTCGGGGGCTACACCTTC. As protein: CASSWEQGLGGYTF.

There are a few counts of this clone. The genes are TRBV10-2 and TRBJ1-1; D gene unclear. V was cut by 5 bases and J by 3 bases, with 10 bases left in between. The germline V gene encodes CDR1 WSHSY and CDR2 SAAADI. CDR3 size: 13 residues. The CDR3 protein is CASSLPGYTEAFF. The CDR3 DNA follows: TGCGCCAGCAGTCTCCCGGGGTACACTGAAGCTTTCTTT.

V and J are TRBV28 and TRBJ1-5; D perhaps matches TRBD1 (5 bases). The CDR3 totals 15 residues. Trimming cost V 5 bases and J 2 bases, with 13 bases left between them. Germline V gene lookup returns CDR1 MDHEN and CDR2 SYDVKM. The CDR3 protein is CASSNTGGGNQPQHF. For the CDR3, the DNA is TGTGCCAGCAGTAACACAGGTGGTGGCAATCAGCCCCAGCATTTT.

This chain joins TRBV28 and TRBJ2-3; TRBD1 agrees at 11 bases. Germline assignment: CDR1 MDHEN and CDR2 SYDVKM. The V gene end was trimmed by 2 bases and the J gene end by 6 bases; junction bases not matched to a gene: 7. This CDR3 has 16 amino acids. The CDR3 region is CASSLPGTGGVDTQYF. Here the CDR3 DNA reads TGTGCCAGCAGTTTACCCGGGACAGGGGGTGTGGATACGCAGTATTTT.

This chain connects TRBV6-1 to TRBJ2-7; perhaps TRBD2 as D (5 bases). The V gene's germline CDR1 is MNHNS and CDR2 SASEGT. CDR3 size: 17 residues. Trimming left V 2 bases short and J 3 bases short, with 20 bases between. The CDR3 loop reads CASSEFGIREVGYEQYF. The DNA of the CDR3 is TGTGCCAGCAGTGAATTCGGGATCCGGGAAGTCGGCTACGAGCAGTACTTC.

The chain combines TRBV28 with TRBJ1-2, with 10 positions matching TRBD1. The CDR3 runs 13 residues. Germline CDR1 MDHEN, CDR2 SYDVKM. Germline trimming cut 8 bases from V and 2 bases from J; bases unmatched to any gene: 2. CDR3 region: CASWTGGNYGYTF. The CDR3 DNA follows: TGTGCCAGCTGGACAGGGGGAAACTATGGCTACACCTTC.

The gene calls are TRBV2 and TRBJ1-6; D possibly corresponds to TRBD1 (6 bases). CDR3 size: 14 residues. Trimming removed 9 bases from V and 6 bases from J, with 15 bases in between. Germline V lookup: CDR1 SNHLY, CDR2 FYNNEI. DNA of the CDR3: TGTGCCAGGCGACCAGGGGTTACTAATTCACCCCTCCACTTT. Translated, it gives CARRPGVTNSPLHF.

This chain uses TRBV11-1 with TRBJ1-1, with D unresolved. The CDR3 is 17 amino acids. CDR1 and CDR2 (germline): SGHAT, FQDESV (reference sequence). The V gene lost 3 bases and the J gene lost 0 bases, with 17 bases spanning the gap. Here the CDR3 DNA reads TGTGCCAGCAGCTTCGGGGTAAGCGAGTCTCTGAACACTGAAGCTTTCTTT. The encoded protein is CASSFGVSESLNTEAFF.